What follows are 24 T cell receptor beta chains derived from one specimen sequenced in a study of blood T cell repertoires in COVID-19 (dated by TCRdb to about 2020). The protocol used for the library was the immunoSEQ multiplex PCR assay. As stored in TCRdb, this immuneACCESS dataset retains in-frame rearrangements with V and J assigned. A fraction of the clones does not appear; measured against another copy, unresolved V genes explain less than half of the discrepancy, and the remainder lacks a known reason. The sample has around 100,000 clones on record, approximately 85% of them singletons. The leading ten clones occupy around 9.4% of the sample. What was sequenced was peripheral blood. These TCRs come from a man in his forties with active or convalescent COVID-19.

This clone was recorded only once. This CDR3 is CASSPGQGAGELFF. As DNA, the CDR3 is TGTGCCAGTAGTCCCGGACAGGGGGCAGGGGAGCTGTTTTTT. The J gene is TRBJ2-2, the V gene TRBV19; TRBD1 matches at 11 bases. Germline-derived CDR1 and CDR2 are LNHDA and SQIVND (reference sequence). CDR3 size: 14 residues. V lost 5 bases and J lost 8; bases outside the gene matches: 4. Looking up the rest from reference TRBV19 and TRBJ2-2 gives the full variable domain: DGGITQSPKYLFRKEGQNVTLSCEQNLNHDAMYWYRQDPGQGLRLIYYSQIVNDFQKGDIAEGYSVSREKKESFPLTVTSAQKNPTAFYLCASSPGQGAGELFFGEGSRLTVL.

This clone was detected only a few times. The chain has TRBV27 and TRBJ2-2; 10 bases line up with TRBD1. Looked up from germline, CDR1 is MNHEY and CDR2 is SMNVEV (reference sequence). The V and J ends lost 3 bases and 7 bases, in that order; junction bases with no gene match: 5. The CDR3 has 15 residues. As DNA, the CDR3 is TGTGCCAGCAGTTTGGGGGGGACAGGGGTCGGGGAGCTGTTTTTT. Translation: CASSLGGTGVGELFF.

The rearrangement links TRBV12-5 to TRBJ2-7; D perhaps matches TRBD2 (5 bases). This CDR3 comprises 13 residues. V was clipped by 6 bases and J by 0 bases, with 9 bases between them. Germline CDR1 is LGHNT and CDR2 is FRNRAP. The CDR3 spells CASGRESSYEQYF. In nucleotides, the CDR3 is TGTGCTAGTGGGAGGGAGAGCTCCTACGAGCAGTACTTC.

This clone came up once. This rearrangement joins TRBV6-5 to TRBJ2-5; 14 bases are a match to TRBD2. Germline V CDR1 and CDR2: MNHEY, SVGAGI. The V segment lost 6 bases and the J segment 6 bases; nucleotides outside the gene matches: 3. The CDR3 runs to 14 residues. The chain's CDR3 is CASRRTSGRKTQYF. DNA of the CDR3: TGTGCCAGCAGGAGGACTAGCGGGAGGAAGACCCAGTACTTC.

V gene TRBV2 combines with J gene TRBJ2-1; 9 bases map to TRBD1. V lost 6 bases to trimming and J lost 4 bases; unmatched junction nucleotides: 4. Germline CDR1 is SNHLY and CDR2 is FYNNEI. This CDR3 is 14 amino acids long. The CDR3 DNA sequence: TGTGCCAGCAGATCCGGGACAGGGTACAATGAGCAGTTCTTC. This gives the protein CASRSGTGYNEQFF.

J is TRBJ2-3 and V is TRBV6-5; 9 nucleotides line up with TRBD2. The J segment lost 2 bases and the V segment lost 4 bases, leaving 4 bases of the junction unmatched. Looked up from germline, CDR1 is MNHEY and CDR2 is SVGAGI. The CDR3 is made up of 15 amino acids. CDR3 in amino acids: CASSSPGLATDTQYF. CDR3 nucleotide sequence: TGTGCCAGCAGTTCGCCGGGACTAGCCACAGATACGCAGTATTTT.

The V call is TRBV7-6, the J call TRBJ1-3, with D hard to call. V lost 7 bases, J lost 3 bases, and 13 bases lay in between. From germline, CDR1 is SGHVS and CDR2 FNYEAQ. The CDR3 length is 14 residues. CDR3 protein: CASTVTFRGNTIYF. CDR3 sequence (DNA): TGTGCCAGCACCGTGACATTCCGTGGAAACACCATATATTTT. Supplemented by reference TRBV7-6 and TRBJ1-3, the full variable domain reads GAGVSQSPRYKVTKRGQDVALRCDPISGHVSLYWYRQALGQGPEFLTYFNYEAQQDKSGLPNDRFSAERPEGSISTLTIQRTEQRDSAMYRCASTVTFRGNTIYFGEGSWLTVV.

This clone has a single count. The V gene is TRBV6-5, the J gene TRBJ1-2; 7 bases map to TRBD1. This CDR3 has 15 amino acids. Germline V gene data show CDR1 as MNHEY and CDR2 as SVGAGI. The V segment lost 2 bases and the J segment 4 bases; nucleotides outside the gene matches: 7. The CDR3 DNA follows: TGTGCCAGCAGTTACGGCCCAGGGGGATCCTATGGCTACACCTTC. This encodes CASSYGPGGSYGYTF.

The chain carries TRBV29-1 and TRBJ1-2; perhaps TRBD1 as D (5 bases). The germline gives CDR1 SQVTM, CDR2 ANQGSEA. This CDR3 has 13 amino acids. The germline V and J ends were trimmed by 5 bases and 2 bases, with 12 bases remaining between them. The CDR3 protein is CSVNRQPNYGYTF. CDR3 in DNA: TGCAGCGTTAATAGACAGCCAAACTATGGCTACACCTTC.

The chain recombines TRBV5-8 with TRBJ2-4; TRBD1 aligns across 11 bases. Germline V gives CDR1 SGHTS, CDR2 YDEGEE. There are 17 residues in the CDR3. V was pared by 0 bases and J by 3 bases, with 5 bases of the junction left unmatched. The CDR3 region is CASSLGWGQGDKNIQYF. As DNA, the CDR3 is TGTGCCAGCAGCTTGGGATGGGGACAGGGGGACAAAAACATTCAGTACTTC.

There are a few counts of this clone. The CDR3 loop reads CASSPYRGSSGNTIYF. Here the CDR3 DNA reads TGTGCCAGCAGCCCATACAGGGGTAGCTCTGGAAACACCATATATTTT. The chain combines TRBV7-8 with TRBJ1-3, with 7 bases aligning to TRBD1. V dropped 5 bases and J dropped 0; count of bases not matched to a gene: 7. The V gene's germline CDR1 is SGHVS and CDR2 FQNEAQ. CDR3 length equals 16 residues.

J is TRBJ1-5 and V is TRBV24-1; weak D call: TRBD1 (5 bases). Germline CDR1 is KGHDR and CDR2 is SFDVKD. With 4 bases removed from V and 7 bases from J, the gap between germline ends came to 10 bases. The CDR3 is 13 residues long. CDR3 nucleotide sequence: TGTGCCACCAGTGAGGGGGGAGAGCAGCCCCAGCATTTT. Translating gives CATSEGGEQPQHF.

The gene calls are TRBV12-3 or TRBV12-4 and TRBJ2-1; TRBD2 matches at 10 bases. CDR3 length equals 13 residues. V shed 6 bases and J 8 bases; nucleotides not matched to a gene: 4. As DNA, the CDR3 is TGTGCCAGCAGACCTAGCGGGGGTTATGAGCAGTTCTTC. Protein: CASRPSGGYEQFF.

This rearrangement joins TRBV7-2 to TRBJ2-2; possibly TRBD1 for D (6 bases). Germline V CDR1 and CDR2: SGHTA, FQGNSA. V lost 6 bases to trimming and J lost 2 bases, with 10 bases between them. The CDR3 has 14 amino acids. This CDR3 is CASRRTVNTGELFF. The CDR3 bases are TGTGCCAGCAGACGGACAGTCAACACCGGGGAGCTGTTTTTT.

This chain connects TRBV18 to TRBJ2-7; 11 bases fit TRBD2. The CDR3 has 15 amino acids. V shed 5 bases and J 6 bases; nucleotides not matched to a gene: 9. Germline V gene data show CDR1 as KGHSH and CDR2 as LQKENI. The CDR3 protein is CASSSLAGEGSEQYF. The CDR3, as DNA: TGTGCCAGCTCATCACTAGCGGGGGAGGGAAGCGAGCAGTACTTC.

Note on this clone: The sample holds other DNA sequences that translate to the same CDR3. The rearrangement joins TRBV18 to TRBJ2-7; 11 positions match TRBD1. This CDR3 is 15 amino acids long. The V segment lost 6 bases and the J segment 1 base; nucleotides outside the gene matches: 5. CDR1 and CDR2 (germline): KGHSH, LQKENI. CDR3 bases: TGTGCCAGCTCCCTGGGGACAGGGGGTTCCTACGAGCAGTACTTC. Translating it yields CASSLGTGGSYEQYF.

The chain combines TRBV18 with TRBJ1-6; 7 bases match TRBD1. CDR3 length: 15 amino acids. In germline, CDR1 is KGHSH, CDR2 LQKENI. Trimming at V came to 6 bases and at J to 5 bases, leaving 7 bases not matched to a gene. The CDR3 here is CASSMTGINNSPLHF. The CDR3 DNA reads TGTGCCAGCTCCATGACAGGGATCAATAATTCACCCCTCCACTTT.

The chain employs TRBV5-1 and TRBJ2-2; maybe TRBD1 (6 bases). Germline CDR1 is SGHRS and CDR2 is YFSETQ. CDR3 length: 15 amino acids. The V gene lost 1 base and the J gene lost 1 base, with 8 bases spanning the gap. The CDR3 DNA reads as TGCGCCAGCAGCTTGATGGGACAGAACACCGGGGAGCTGTTTTTT. Translated: CASSLMGQNTGELFF.

V and J are TRBV18 and TRBJ1-1, with a possible D match to TRBD1 (6 bases). V lost 8 bases, J lost 1 base, and 11 bases lay in between. Germline-derived CDR1 and CDR2 are KGHSH and LQKENI. This CDR3 contains 13 residues. CDR3 bases: TGTGCCAGCGGTAAAGGGGGGAACACTGAAGCTTTCTTT. This sequence encodes CASGKGGNTEAFF. Full variable domain (remainder filled in from reference TRBV18 and TRBJ1-1): NAGVMQNPRHLVRRRGQEARLRCSPMKGHSHVYWYRQLPEEGLKFMVYLQKENIIDESGMPKERFSAEFPKEGPSILRIQQVVRGDSAAYFCASGKGGNTEAFFGQGTRLTVV.

The chain is built from TRBV27 and TRBJ2-7, with 8 bases fitting TRBD2. The CDR3 is 14 amino acids. J was trimmed by 0 bases and V by 9 bases; bases with no gene match: 7. Germline V lookup: CDR1 MNHEY, CDR2 SMNVEV (reference sequence). CDR3 DNA: TGTGCCAGTAGGCGGGGACTAGGCTCCTACGAGCAGTACTTC. Amino acid sequence: CASRRGLGSYEQYF.

This clone occurred once. This sequence joins TRBV7-9 and TRBJ1-2; no definite D call. The CDR3 has 14 residues. Germline CDR1 SEHNR, CDR2 FQNEAQ (reference sequence). V lost 1 base to trimming and J lost 2 bases, with 8 bases between them. The chain's CDR3 is CASSLDGVNYGYTF. CDR3 DNA sequence: TGTGCCAGCAGCTTAGACGGGGTAAACTATGGCTACACCTTC.

This sequence joins TRBV10-2 and TRBJ1-3, with 9 bases fitting TRBD1. The V gene's germline CDR1 is WSHSY and CDR2 SAAADI. With V trimmed by 7 bases and J by 2 bases, 12 bases remained unmatched. The CDR3 is 17 amino acids. CDR3 DNA: TGCGCCAGCAAACCGGGGGGACAGGGCGGCGCTGGAAACACCATATATTTT. Protein product: CASKPGGQGGAGNTIYF.

The chain combines TRBV6-2 or TRBV6-3 with TRBJ1-1; TRBD1 matches at 9 bases. Germline V lookup: CDR1 MNHEY, CDR2 SVGEGT. There are 16 residues in the CDR3. V was clipped by 5 bases and J by 11 bases; unmatched bases: 18. This CDR3 is CASSRPQVRTGVAAFF. The DNA for the CDR3 is TGTGCCAGCAGTCGCCCTCAAGTTCGGACAGGGGTCGCCGCTTTCTTT.

The rearrangement links TRBV24-1 to TRBJ1-4; no definite D call. The CDR3 is 11 residues long. Looked up from germline, CDR1 is KGHDR and CDR2 is SFDVKD. V lost 8 bases and J lost 7, with 7 bases in between. The CDR3 loop is CATTRSEKLFF. For the CDR3, the DNA is TGTGCCACCACTCGGAGTGAAAAACTGTTTTTT.